This T cell receptor (beta chain) was recovered during a study of cytotoxic CD8 clonotypes in ibrutinib-treated CLL. Sequencing was performed with immunoSEQ multiplex PCR; in TCRdb, only in-frame clones are kept and a portion is missing. The sample lists approximately 70,000 clones; around 84% were seen once. With cryopreserved PBMCs as the source, approximately 2 micrograms of genomic DNA went to TCR beta libraries. This clonotype originated in a human donor with chronic lymphocytic leukemia. The sequencing here drew on PBMCs, taken at disease progression, from a patient treated with ibrutinib.

This chain's CDR3 is CASSLGDRLNTEAFF. In DNA form, the CDR3 reads TGCGCCAGCAGCTTGGGGGACAGACTGAACACTGAAGCTTTCTTT. The V call is TRBV5-1, the J call TRBJ1-1, with 7 bases that match TRBD1. The CDR3 is 15 amino acids. With V trimmed by 0 bases and J by 0 bases, 2 bases remained unmatched. Germline loops: CDR1 SGHRS, CDR2 YFSETQ.